This T cell receptor beta chain derives from a study of neurological immune-mediated disorders. Concerning this clonotype: At one end, the junction sequence differs from germline, possibly due to a read error.

TCRdb reprocessed the 5' RACE reads via MiXCR and lists one record per CDR3 protein. The sample includes almost 85,000 distinct CDR3 sequences, approximately 2.8% seen only once; the top ten take more than 0.95%. Looked up from germline, CDR1 is ENHRY and CDR2 is SYGVKD. CDR3 length: 13 residues. Sequenced: PBMCs. The receptor was derived from a woman younger than 45 with multiple sclerosis. The chain couples TRBV10-3 to TRBJ1-6, with unresolved D. The CDR3 here is CANRVLENSTLNF. DNA for the CDR3: TGTGCCAACCGGGTTTTAGAGAATTCAACCCTCAACTTT.